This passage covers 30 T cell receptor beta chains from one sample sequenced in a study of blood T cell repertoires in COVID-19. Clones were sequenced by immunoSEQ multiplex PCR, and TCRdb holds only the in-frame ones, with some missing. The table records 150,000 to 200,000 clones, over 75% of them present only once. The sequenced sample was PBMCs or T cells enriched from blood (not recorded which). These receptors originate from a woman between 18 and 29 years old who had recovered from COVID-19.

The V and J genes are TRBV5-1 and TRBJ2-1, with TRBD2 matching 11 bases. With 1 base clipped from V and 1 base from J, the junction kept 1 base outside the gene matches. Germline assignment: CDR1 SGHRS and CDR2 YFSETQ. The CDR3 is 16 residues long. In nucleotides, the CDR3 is TGCGCCAGCAGCTTGCGGACTAGCGGGTCCTACAATGAGCAGTTCTTC. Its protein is CASSLRTSGSYNEQFF.

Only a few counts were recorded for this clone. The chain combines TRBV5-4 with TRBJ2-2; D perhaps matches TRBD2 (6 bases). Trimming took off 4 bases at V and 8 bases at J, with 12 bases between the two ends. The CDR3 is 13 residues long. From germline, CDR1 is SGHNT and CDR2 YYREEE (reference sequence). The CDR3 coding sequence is TGTGCCAGCAGCCCGGGGGTAGGAGGGGAGCTGTTTTTT. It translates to CASSPGVGGELFF.

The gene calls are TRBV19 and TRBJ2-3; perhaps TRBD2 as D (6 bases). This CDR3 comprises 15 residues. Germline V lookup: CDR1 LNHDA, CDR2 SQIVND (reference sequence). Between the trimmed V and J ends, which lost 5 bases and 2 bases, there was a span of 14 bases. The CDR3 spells CASSRLADFTDTQYF. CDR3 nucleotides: TGTGCCAGTAGTCGGTTAGCGGACTTCACAGATACGCAGTATTTT.

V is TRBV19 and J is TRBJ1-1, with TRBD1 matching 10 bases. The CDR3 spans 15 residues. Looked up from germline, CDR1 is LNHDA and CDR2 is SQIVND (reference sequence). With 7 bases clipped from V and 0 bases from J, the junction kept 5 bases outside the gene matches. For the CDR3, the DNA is TGTGCCAGTAAAACGGGACAGGGGATGAACACTGAAGCTTTCTTT. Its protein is CASKTGQGMNTEAFF.

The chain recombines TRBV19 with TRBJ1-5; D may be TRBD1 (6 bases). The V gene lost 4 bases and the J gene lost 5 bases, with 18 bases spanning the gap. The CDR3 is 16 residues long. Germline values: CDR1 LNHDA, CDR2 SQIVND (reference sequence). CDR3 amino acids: CASSRTTDRWDQPQHF. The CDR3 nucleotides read TGTGCCAGTAGTAGGACGACAGACAGGTGGGATCAGCCCCAGCATTTT.

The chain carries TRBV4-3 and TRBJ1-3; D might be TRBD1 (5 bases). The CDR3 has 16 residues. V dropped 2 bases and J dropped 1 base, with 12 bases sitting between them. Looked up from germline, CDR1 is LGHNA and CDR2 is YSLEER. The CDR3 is CASSQTRVLSGNTIYF. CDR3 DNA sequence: TGCGCCAGCAGCCAAACCAGGGTGCTTTCTGGAAACACCATATATTTT.

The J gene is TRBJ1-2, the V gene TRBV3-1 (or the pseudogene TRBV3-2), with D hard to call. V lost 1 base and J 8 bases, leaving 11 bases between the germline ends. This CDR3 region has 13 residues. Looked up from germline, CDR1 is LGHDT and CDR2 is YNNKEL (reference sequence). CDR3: CASSQVYEFGYTF. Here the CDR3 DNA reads TGTGCCAGCAGCCAAGTGTATGAGTTCGGCTACACCTTC.

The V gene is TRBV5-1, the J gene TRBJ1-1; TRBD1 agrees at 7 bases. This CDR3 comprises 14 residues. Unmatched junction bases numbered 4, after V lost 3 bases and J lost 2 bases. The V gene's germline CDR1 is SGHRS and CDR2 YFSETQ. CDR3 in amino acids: CASSSGGINTEAFF. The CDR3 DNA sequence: TGCGCCAGCAGCTCAGGGGGGATAAACACTGAAGCTTTCTTT.

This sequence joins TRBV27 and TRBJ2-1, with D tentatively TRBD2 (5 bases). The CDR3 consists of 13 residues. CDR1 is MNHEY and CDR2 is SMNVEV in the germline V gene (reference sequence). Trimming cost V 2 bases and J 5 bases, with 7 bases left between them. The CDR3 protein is CASSLGRDNEQFF. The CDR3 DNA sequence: TGTGCCAGCAGTTTAGGGCGGGACAATGAGCAGTTCTTC.

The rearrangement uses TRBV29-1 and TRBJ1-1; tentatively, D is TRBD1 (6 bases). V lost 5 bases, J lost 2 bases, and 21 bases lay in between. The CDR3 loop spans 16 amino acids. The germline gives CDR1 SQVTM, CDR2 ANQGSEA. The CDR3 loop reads CSVLRGRDRRNTEAFF. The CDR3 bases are TGCAGCGTTCTCCGTGGAAGAGACAGGAGAAACACTGAAGCTTTCTTT.

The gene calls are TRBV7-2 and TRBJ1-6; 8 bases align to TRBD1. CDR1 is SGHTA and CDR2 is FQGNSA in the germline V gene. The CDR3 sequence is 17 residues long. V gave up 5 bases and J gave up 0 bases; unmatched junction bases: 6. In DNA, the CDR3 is TGTGCCAGCAGCACGGGACAGGCGAGCTCCTATAATTCACCCCTCCACTTT. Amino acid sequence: CASSTGQASSYNSPLHF.

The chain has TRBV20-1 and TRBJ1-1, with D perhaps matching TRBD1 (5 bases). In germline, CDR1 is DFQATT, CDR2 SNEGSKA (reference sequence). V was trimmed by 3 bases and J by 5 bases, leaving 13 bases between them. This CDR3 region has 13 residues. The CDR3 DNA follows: TGCAGTGCTAGTGGCACAAGGGGTACTGAAGCTTTCTTT. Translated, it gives CSASGTRGTEAFF.

The CDR3 DNA follows: TGTGCCAGCTCACCACCGGGGACAGGAAATTCACCCCTCCACTTT. This codes for CASSPPGTGNSPLHF. V is TRBV18 and J is TRBJ1-6; TRBD1 agrees at 8 bases. The CDR3 is made up of 15 amino acids. Germline values: CDR1 KGHSH, CDR2 LQKENI. V shed 0 bases and J 7 bases; nucleotides not matched to a gene: 2.

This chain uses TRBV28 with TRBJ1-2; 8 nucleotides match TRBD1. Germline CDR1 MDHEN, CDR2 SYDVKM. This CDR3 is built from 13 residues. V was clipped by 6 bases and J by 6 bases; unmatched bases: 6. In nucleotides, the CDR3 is TGTGCCAGCAGCCAGACAGGGGCTGATGGCTACACCTTC. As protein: CASSQTGADGYTF.

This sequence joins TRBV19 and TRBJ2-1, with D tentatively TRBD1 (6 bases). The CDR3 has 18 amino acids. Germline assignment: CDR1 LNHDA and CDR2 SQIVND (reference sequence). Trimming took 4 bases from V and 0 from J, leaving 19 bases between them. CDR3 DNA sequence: TGTGCCAGTAGTACCACCTTCCGGGACAAAAGCTCCTACAATGAGCAGTTCTTC. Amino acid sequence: CASSTTFRDKSSYNEQFF.

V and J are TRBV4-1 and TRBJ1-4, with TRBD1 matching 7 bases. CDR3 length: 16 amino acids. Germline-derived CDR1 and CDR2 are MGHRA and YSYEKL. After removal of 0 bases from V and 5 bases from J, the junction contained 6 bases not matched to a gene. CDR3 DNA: TGCGCCAGCAGCCAAGATTTGGGACAGAGGAATGAAAAACTGTTTTTT. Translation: CASSQDLGQRNEKLFF.

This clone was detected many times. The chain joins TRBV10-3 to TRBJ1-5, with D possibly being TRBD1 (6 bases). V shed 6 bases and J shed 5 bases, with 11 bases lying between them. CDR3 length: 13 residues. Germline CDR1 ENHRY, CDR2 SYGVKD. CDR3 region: CAIRKGDDQPQHF. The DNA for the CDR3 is TGTGCCATCAGAAAGGGGGACGATCAGCCCCAGCATTTT.

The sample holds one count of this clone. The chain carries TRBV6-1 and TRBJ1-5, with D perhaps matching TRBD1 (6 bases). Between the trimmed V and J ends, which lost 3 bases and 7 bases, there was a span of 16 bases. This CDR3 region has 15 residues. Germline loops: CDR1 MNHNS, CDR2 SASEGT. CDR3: CASSDDGTSGQPQHF. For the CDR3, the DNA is TGTGCCAGCAGTGACGACGGGACATCGGGCCAGCCCCAGCATTTT.

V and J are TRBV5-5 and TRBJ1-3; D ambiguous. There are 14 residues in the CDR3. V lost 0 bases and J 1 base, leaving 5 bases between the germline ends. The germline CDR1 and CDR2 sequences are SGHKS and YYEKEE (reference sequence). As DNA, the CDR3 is TGTGCCAGCAGCTTGGTCAGGTCTGGAAACACCATATATTTT. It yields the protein CASSLVRSGNTIYF.

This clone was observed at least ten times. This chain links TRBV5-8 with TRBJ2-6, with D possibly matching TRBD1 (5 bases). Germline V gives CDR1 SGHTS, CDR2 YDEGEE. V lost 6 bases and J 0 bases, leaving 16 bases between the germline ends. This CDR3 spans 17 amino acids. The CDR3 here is CASTISTDFSGANVLTF. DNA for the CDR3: TGTGCCAGCACGATTTCGACAGACTTCTCTGGGGCCAACGTCCTGACTTTC.

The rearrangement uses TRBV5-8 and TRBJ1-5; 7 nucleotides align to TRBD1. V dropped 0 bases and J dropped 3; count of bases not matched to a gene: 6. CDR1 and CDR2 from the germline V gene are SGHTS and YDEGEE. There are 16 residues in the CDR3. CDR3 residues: CASSLVRGQNNQPQHF. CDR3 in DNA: TGTGCCAGCAGCTTGGTAAGGGGGCAAAACAATCAGCCCCAGCATTTT. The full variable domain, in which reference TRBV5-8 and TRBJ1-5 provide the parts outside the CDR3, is EAGVTQSPTHLIKTRGQQATLRCSPISGHTSVYWYQQALGLGLQFLLWYDEGEERNRGNFPPRFSGRQFPNYSSELNVNALELEDSALYLCASSLVRGQNNQPQHFGDGTRLSIL.

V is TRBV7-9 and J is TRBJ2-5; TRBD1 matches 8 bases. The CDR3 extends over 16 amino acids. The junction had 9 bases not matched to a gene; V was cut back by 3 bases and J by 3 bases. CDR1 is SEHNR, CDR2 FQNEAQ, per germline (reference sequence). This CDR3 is CASSFSWTGWKETQYF. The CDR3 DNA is TGTGCCAGCAGCTTCTCCTGGACAGGGTGGAAAGAGACCCAGTACTTC.

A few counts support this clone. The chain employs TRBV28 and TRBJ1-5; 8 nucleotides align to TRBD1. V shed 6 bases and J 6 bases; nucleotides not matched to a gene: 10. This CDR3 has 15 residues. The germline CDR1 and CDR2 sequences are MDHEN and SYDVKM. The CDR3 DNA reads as TGTGCCAGCAGCCTAGGACAGGGTTATCTTCAGCCCCAGCATTTT. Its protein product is CASSLGQGYLQPQHF.

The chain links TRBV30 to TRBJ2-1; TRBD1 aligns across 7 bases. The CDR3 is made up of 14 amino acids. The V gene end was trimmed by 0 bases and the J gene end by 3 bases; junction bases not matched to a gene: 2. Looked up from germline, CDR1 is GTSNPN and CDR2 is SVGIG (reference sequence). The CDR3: CAWSVRDSYNEQFF. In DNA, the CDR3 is TGTGCCTGGAGTGTCCGGGACAGCTACAATGAGCAGTTCTTC.

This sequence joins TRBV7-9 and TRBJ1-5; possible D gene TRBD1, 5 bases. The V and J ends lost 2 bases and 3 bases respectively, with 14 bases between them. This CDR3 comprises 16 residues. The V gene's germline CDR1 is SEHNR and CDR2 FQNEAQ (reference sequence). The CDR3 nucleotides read TGTGCCAGCAGCTTAACGGAAGGAGGGGCCAATCAGCCCCAGCATTTT. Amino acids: CASSLTEGGANQPQHF.

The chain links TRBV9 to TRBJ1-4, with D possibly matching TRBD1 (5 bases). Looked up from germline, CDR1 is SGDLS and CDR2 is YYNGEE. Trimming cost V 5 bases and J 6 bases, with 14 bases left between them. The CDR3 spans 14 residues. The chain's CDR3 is CASSGGRGDEKLFF. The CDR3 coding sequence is TGTGCCAGCAGTGGGGGGAGAGGGGATGAAAAACTGTTTTTT.

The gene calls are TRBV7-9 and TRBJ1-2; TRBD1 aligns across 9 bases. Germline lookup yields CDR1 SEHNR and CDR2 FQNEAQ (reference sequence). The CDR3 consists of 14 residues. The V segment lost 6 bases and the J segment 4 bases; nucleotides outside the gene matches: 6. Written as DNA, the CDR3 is TGTGCCAGCAGTTCCCCGACAGGGGGCTATGGCTACACCTTC. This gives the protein CASSSPTGGYGYTF.

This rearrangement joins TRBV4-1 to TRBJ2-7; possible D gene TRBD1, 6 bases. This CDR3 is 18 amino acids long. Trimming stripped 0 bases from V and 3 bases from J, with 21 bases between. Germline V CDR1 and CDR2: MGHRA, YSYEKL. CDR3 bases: TGCGCCAGCAGCCAAGATCTGGGTGCAGGGGTATATTTCTACGAGCAGTACTTC. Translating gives CASSQDLGAGVYFYEQYF.

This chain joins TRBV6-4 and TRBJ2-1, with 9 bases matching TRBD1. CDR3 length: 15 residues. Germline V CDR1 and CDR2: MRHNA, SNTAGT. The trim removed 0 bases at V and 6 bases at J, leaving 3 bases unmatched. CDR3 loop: CASSDSGQGSNEQFF. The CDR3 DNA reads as TGTGCCAGCAGTGACTCGGGACAGGGTAGCAATGAGCAGTTCTTC.

The CDR3 region has the DNA TGTGCCAGCAGCCAATCCTTATCGTATGGCTACACCTTC. Its protein product is CASSQSLSYGYTF. The chain has TRBV4-2 and TRBJ1-2; D gene unclear. Trimming cost V 2 bases and J 5 bases, with 9 bases left between them. The CDR3 is made up of 13 amino acids. The germline V gene encodes CDR1 LGHNA and CDR2 YNFKEQ.